The rows below give T cell receptor beta chains drawn from one sample of a study of cytomegalovirus exposure and HLA in healthy donors. Measured with immunoSEQ multiplex PCR; TCRdb has only the in-frame clones, and not every one. The data show 85,000 to 90,000 clones, around 64% seen once. Sequencing input: PBMCs. All receptors derive from a man aged 25-45 years in good health and CMV-seronegative. Both conserved end residues are part of each CDR3. A D gene is named only where the DNA matches it firmly. Size tells how often a clone was seen (once, few, many) or the class of an expanded clone, and some rows leave it out.

j_call clone_size d_call v_call cdr3_nt cdr3_aa
TRBJ2-3 NA TRBD1 TRBV6-5 TGTGCCAGCAGTTCCCACAGGGGACGGTCCCCTCCGTATTTT CASSSHRGRSPPYF
TRBJ2-5 NA TRBD1 TRBV5-1 TGCGCCAGCAGCTGGGGACAGGGGGCGATTCAGACCCAGTACTTC CASSWGQGAIQTQYF
TRBJ2-1 NA TRBD2 TRBV4-3 TGCGCCAGCAGCCATCTTCTCGGACTAGCGGGGGGCCCCAATGAGCAGTTCTTC CASSHLLGLAGGPNEQFF
TRBJ1-1 few NA TRBV13 TGTGCCAGCCGAGCACAGTCCTTGGGGGGTGAAGCTTTCTTT CASRAQSLGGEAFF
TRBJ2-4 NA NA TRBV27 TGTGCCAGCAGTTTAGGCCAGGGAACCAAAAACATTCAGTACTTC CASSLGQGTKNIQYF
TRBJ2-7 once TRBD1 TRBV7-8 TGTGCCAGCAGCTCACGGGACAGGGTAACCTACGAGCAGTACTTC CASSSRDRVTYEQYF
TRBJ2-1 once TRBD2 TRBV10-3 TGTGCCATCAGTGATTGGAGGGAGGGCCACAATGAGCAGTTCTTC CAISDWREGHNEQFF
TRBJ2-7 NA NA TRBV28 TGTGCCAGCAGGTCCGGGTCCTCCTACGAGCAGTACTTC CASRSGSSYEQYF
TRBJ1-5 medium-sized NA TRBV4-1 TGCGCCAGCAGCCAAGTTTTGGCGCAGGGAGGAAATCAGCCCCAGCATTTT CASSQVLAQGGNQPQHF
TRBJ1-4 NA NA TRBV19 TGTGCCAGTAGTGTCTATGAAAAACTGTTTTTT CASSVYEKLFF
TRBJ1-1 NA NA TRBV5-1 TGCGCCAGCAGCTTGGCCGCTAGAGGGGGAATAATGAACACTGAAGCTTTCTTT CASSLAARGGIMNTEAFF
TRBJ1-2 NA NA TRBV28 TGTGCCAGCAGTGCTACAGATCCCTATAACTATGGCTACACCTTC CASSATDPYNYGYTF
TRBJ1-4 NA NA TRBV5-8 TGTGCCAGCATACATAGGGGAGGTGAAAAACTGTTTTTT CASIHRGGEKLFF
TRBJ2-1 NA TRBD2 TRBV4-1 TGCGCCAGCAGCCCGGGGTTGCTAGCGGCAAACAATGAGCAGTTCTTC CASSPGLLAANNEQFF
TRBJ2-3 NA TRBD1 TRBV5-1 TGCGCCAGCAGCTTGATCCCAGGGGGTGACTTGACAGATACGCAGTATTTT CASSLIPGGDLTDTQYF
TRBJ2-7 NA NA TRBV19 TGTGCCAGTTCCGCTACCTTCTCGGGTTACGAGCAGTACTTC CASSATFSGYEQYF
TRBJ2-7 NA TRBD2 TRBV28 TGTGCCAGCAATACGGGGGGTGCCCAATCCTACGAGCAGTACTTC CASNTGGAQSYEQYF
TRBJ1-2 few NA TRBV29-1 TGCAGTACCTCAATTTCCAGGCTCTATGGCTACACCTTC CSTSISRLYGYTF
TRBJ1-5 NA NA TRBV30 TGTGCCAGGAGTTTTGGAGTCAGGGGCAATCAGCCCCAGCATTTT CARSFGVRGNQPQHF
TRBJ1-2 NA NA TRBV7-2 TGTGCCAGCAGCTTAGACATTGCTAACTATGGCTACACCTTC CASSLDIANYGYTF
TRBJ1-5 NA NA TRBV9 TGTGCCAGCAGCGTAGAAGCGGGGCAGCCCCAGCATTTT CASSVEAGQPQHF
TRBJ1-6 NA NA TRBV7-9 TGTGCCAGCAGTCTAGAGGGTAGAGGACTCCACTTT CASSLEGRGLHF
TRBJ1-5 NA NA TRBV30 TGTGCCTGGAGTGTTGGAGTTACTAGCAATCAGCCCCAGCATTTT CAWSVGVTSNQPQHF
TRBJ2-1 NA TRBD2 TRBV27 TGTGCCAGCAGTTTAGTGGTACTAGCGGGAATCAATGAGCAGTTCTTC CASSLVVLAGINEQFF
TRBJ2-2 NA NA TRBV28 TGTGCCAGCAGGTTCAGGGTATCCGGGGAGCTGTTTTTT CASRFRVSGELFF
TRBJ2-3 NA TRBD2 TRBV7-2 TGTGCCAGCAGCTTAGTTAGCGGGGGGAGCACAGATACGCAGTATTTT CASSLVSGGSTDTQYF
TRBJ2-2 NA TRBD2 TRBV7-2 TGTGCCAGCAGCCGGGGACTAGTGGACACCGGGGAGCTGTTTTTT CASSRGLVDTGELFF
TRBJ2-1 NA NA TRBV10-3 TGTGCCATCAGTGGGACGGGGTATGAGCAGTTCTTC CAISGTGYEQFF